The 6 T cell receptor beta chains listed next were all sequenced from one sample in a study of cytomegalovirus exposure and HLA in healthy donors. PCR used 60 Vbeta primers and 13 Jbeta primers. The protocol was immunoSEQ multiplex PCR, while the TCRdb copy is restricted to in-frame clones and leaves out a portion. The table lists fewer than 200,000 clones. The source material was PBMCs. These receptors all stem from a man aged 30 to 45 in good health and CMV-seronegative.

This chain uses TRBV27 with TRBJ2-2, with TRBD2 matching over 10 bases. V was pared by 5 bases and J by 9 bases, with 18 bases of the junction left unmatched. The germline CDR1 and CDR2 sequences are MNHEY and SMNVEV (reference sequence). This CDR3 has 18 residues. The CDR3 here is CASSQWSGRARETRELFF. CDR3 nucleotide sequence: TGTGCCAGCAGTCAATGGAGCGGGAGGGCGCGGGAGACCCGGGAGCTGTTTTTT.

V is TRBV18 and J is TRBJ1-5; TRBD1 aligns across 7 bases. This CDR3 is 16 amino acids long. Germline CDR1 reads KGHSH; CDR2 reads LQKENI. V shed 2 bases, J shed 9 bases, and the junction held 13 bases outside the gene matches. CDR3 amino acids: CASSPLPGTAPGPQHF. The CDR3, as DNA: TGTGCCAGCTCACCATTACCCGGGACAGCCCCAGGGCCCCAGCATTTT. Full variable domain (rest looked up from reference TRBV18 and TRBJ1-5): NAGVMQNPRHLVRRRGQEARLRCSPMKGHSHVYWYRQLPEEGLKFMVYLQKENIIDESGMPKERFSAEFPKEGPSILRIQQVVRGDSAAYFCASSPLPGTAPGPQHFGDGTRLSIL.

The rearrangement uses TRBV21-1 and TRBJ2-2; TRBD1, as called in the table, went unchecked against the DNA. TRBV21-1 is shown as a pseudogene. The CDR3 spans 15 residues. DNA of the CDR3: TGTGCCAGCAGCAAAGTCCCAGGGAACACCGGGGAGCTGTTTTTT. Translated: CASSKVPGNTGELFF.

V is TRBV25-1 and J is TRBJ1-1, with D perhaps TRBD1 (5 bases). Trimming shortened V by 1 base and J by 4 bases, and 16 bases separated the two germline ends. Germline-derived CDR1 and CDR2 are MGHDK and SYGVNS. The CDR3 length is 16 residues. Here the CDR3 reads CASSEFLQGGGTEAFF. CDR3 in DNA: TGTGCCAGCAGTGAATTCTTGCAGGGCGGGGGCACTGAAGCTTTCTTT.

The chain couples TRBV19 to TRBJ2-2; 7 bases line up with TRBD1. J gave up 7 bases and V 5 bases, and 16 bases lay outside the gene matches. Germline V gene sequence: CDR1 LNHDA, CDR2 SQIVND (reference sequence). The CDR3 sequence is 17 residues long. This CDR3 is CASSPTGDRPLNGELFF. DNA of the CDR3: TGTGCCAGTAGTCCCACTGGGGACAGACCCCTTAACGGGGAGCTGTTTTTT.

The chain recombines TRBV6-6 with TRBJ2-7, with D maybe TRBD2 (5 bases). Trimming took off 6 bases at V and 0 bases at J, with 15 bases between the two ends. This CDR3 comprises 15 residues. Germline V gene sequence: CDR1 MNHNY, CDR2 SVGAGI (reference sequence). The DNA for the CDR3 is TGTGCCAGCAGAGCTCCAGGACTGAGCTCCTACGAGCAGTACTTC. This translates into CASRAPGLSSYEQYF.